This T cell receptor beta chain was retrieved from a study of T cells after somatic rescue of genetic block. The CDR3 runs 16 residues. Germline V lookup: CDR1 SGHNT, CDR2 YYREEE (reference sequence). V lost 4 bases to trimming and J lost 0 bases, with 13 bases between them. Assay: immunoSEQ multiplex PCR; the TCRdb copy retains only in-frame clones and omits some. This table holds 110,000 or so clones, about 93% found once. The clonotype comes from a young woman. This chain connects TRBV5-4 to TRBJ2-2; D possibly corresponds to TRBD1 (6 bases). The sequencing input was peripheral blood mononuclear cells (PBMCs). CDR3: CASSVGRGANTGELFF. DNA for the CDR3: TGTGCCAGCAGCGTGGGCAGGGGCGCGAACACCGGGGAGCTGTTTTTT.